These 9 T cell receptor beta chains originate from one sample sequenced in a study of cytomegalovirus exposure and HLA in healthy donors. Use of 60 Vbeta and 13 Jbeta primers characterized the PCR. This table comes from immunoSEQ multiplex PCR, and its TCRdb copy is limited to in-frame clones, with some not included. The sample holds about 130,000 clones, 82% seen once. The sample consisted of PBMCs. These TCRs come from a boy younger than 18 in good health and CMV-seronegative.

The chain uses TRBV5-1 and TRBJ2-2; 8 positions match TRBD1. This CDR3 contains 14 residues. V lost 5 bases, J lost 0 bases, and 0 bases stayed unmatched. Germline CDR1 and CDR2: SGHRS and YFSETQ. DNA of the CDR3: TGCGCCAGCAGGGGACAGGCGAACACCGGGGAGCTGTTTTTT. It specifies CASRGQANTGELFF.

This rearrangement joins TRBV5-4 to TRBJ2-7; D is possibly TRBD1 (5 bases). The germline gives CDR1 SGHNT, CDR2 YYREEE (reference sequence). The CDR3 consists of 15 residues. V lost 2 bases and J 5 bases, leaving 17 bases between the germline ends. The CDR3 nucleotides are TGTGCCAGCAGCTTTGGTGAAGGGGTACCCCACGAGCAGTACTTC. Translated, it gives CASSFGEGVPHEQYF.

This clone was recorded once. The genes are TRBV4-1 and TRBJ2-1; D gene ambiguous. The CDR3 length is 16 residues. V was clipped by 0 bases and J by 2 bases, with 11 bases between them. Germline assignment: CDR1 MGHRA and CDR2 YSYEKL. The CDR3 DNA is TGCGCCAGCAGCCAAGATTCGAGTTCCCCCTACAATGAGCAGTTCTTC. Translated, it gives CASSQDSSSPYNEQFF.

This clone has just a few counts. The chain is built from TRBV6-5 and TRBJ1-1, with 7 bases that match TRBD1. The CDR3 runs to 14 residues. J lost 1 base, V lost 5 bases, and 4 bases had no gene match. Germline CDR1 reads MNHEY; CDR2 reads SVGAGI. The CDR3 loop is CASSAGTANTEAFF. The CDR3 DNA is TGTGCCAGCAGTGCAGGGACAGCGAACACTGAAGCTTTCTTT.

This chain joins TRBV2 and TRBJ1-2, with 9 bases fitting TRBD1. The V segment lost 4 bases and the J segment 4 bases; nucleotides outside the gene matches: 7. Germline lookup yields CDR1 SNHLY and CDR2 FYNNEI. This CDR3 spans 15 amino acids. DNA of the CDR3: TGTGCCAGCAGTGGGGGACAGGGCCCGGGCTATGGCTACACCTTC. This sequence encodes CASSGGQGPGYGYTF.

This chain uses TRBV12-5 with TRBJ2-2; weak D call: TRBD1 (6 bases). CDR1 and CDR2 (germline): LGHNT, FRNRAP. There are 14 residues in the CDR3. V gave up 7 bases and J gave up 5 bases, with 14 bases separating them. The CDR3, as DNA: TGTGCTAGTGCCCGGGACACTAATACCGGGGAGCTGTTTTTT. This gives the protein CASARDTNTGELFF.

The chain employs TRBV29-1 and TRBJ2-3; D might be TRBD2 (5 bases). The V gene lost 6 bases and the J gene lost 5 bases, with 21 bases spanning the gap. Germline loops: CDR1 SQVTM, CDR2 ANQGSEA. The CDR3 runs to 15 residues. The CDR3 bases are TGCAGCGTCTTGGAGAGGAGGACCGTGGTAGATACGCAGTATTTT. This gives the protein CSVLERRTVVDTQYF.

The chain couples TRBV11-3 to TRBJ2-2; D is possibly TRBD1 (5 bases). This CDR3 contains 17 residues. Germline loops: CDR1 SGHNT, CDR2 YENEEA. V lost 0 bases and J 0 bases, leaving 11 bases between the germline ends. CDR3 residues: CASSLDPTGTNTGELFF. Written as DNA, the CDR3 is TGTGCCAGCAGCTTAGATCCTACAGGAACGAACACCGGGGAGCTGTTTTTT.

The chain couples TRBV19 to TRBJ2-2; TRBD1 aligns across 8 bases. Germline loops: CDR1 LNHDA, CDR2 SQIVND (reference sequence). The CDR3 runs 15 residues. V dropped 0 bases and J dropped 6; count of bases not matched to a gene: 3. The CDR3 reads CASSIDLRGPGELFF. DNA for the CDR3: TGTGCCAGTAGTATAGATCTCAGGGGGCCCGGGGAGCTGTTTTTT.